A selection of T cell receptor beta chains follows, all from one sample in a study of blood T cell repertoires in COVID-19. TCRdb's copy holds only in-frame clones and misses some; the assay was immunoSEQ multiplex PCR. The repertoire includes approximately 68,000 clones, roughly 88% of them detected once, and around 2.5% sits in the top ten. Sequences were obtained from peripheral blood. The source is a man aged 65 to 85 with active or convalescent COVID-19. Both conserved end residues are part of each CDR3. D genes are given only for firm matches. A clone size is listed for some rows: how often the clone was seen (once, few, many), or a class if it is expanded.

clone_size: -; v_call: TRBV6-5; j_call: TRBJ2-3; d_call: TRBD2; cdr3_nt: TGTGCCAGCAATAGCGGGAGACCAGATACGCAGTATTTT; cdr3_aa: CASNSGRPDTQYF
clone_size: -; v_call: TRBV5-1; j_call: TRBJ2-5; d_call: -; cdr3_nt: TGCGCCAGCAGCTTGGTGGAGCAGGAGACCCAGTACTTC; cdr3_aa: CASSLVEQETQYF
clone_size: -; v_call: TRBV19; j_call: TRBJ2-7; d_call: TRBD1; cdr3_nt: TGTGCCAGTAGTCCATCGGGGACAGGGGCGCCCGGGGAGCAGTACTTC; cdr3_aa: CASSPSGTGAPGEQYF
clone_size: -; v_call: TRBV28; j_call: TRBJ1-5; d_call: -; cdr3_nt: TGTGCCAGCAGTTACAGGGGCAATCAGCCCCAGCATTTT; cdr3_aa: CASSYRGNQPQHF
clone_size: -; v_call: TRBV7-9; j_call: TRBJ2-7; d_call: -; cdr3_nt: TGTGCCAGCAGCCAGTCCCAGGGCTACGAGCAGTACTTC; cdr3_aa: CASSQSQGYEQYF
clone_size: -; v_call: TRBV5-1; j_call: TRBJ1-5; d_call: -; cdr3_nt: TGCGCCAGCAGCCTGGTGGGGGCTGAGGGTCAGCCCCAGCATTTT; cdr3_aa: CASSLVGAEGQPQHF
clone_size: -; v_call: TRBV19; j_call: TRBJ2-1; d_call: TRBD2; cdr3_nt: TGTGCCAGTAGTTTCGGGGGGAACCTACGCAATGAGCAGTTCTTC; cdr3_aa: CASSFGGNLRNEQFF
clone_size: -; v_call: TRBV5-1; j_call: TRBJ2-7; d_call: TRBD2; cdr3_nt: TGCGCCAGCAGTTCACTAGCGGGAGGAGTCTCCTACGAGCAGTACTTC; cdr3_aa: CASSSLAGGVSYEQYF
clone_size: -; v_call: TRBV5-6; j_call: TRBJ1-1; d_call: -; cdr3_nt: TGTGCCAGCACATTGGTTAGGAGCAGGGAGAACACTGAAGCTTTCTTT; cdr3_aa: CASTLVRSRENTEAFF
clone_size: -; v_call: TRBV19; j_call: TRBJ2-6; d_call: TRBD1; cdr3_nt: TGTGCCAGTAGTACGGGACAGGGATTTGCTGGGGCCAACGTCCTGACTTTC; cdr3_aa: CASSTGQGFAGANVLTF
clone_size: -; v_call: TRBV12-5; j_call: TRBJ1-1; d_call: -; cdr3_nt: TGTGCTAGTGGTTTGGTACCCCTGGGGGGGACTAGGAACACTGAAGCTTTCTTT; cdr3_aa: CASGLVPLGGTRNTEAFF
clone_size: -; v_call: TRBV13; j_call: TRBJ1-3; d_call: -; cdr3_nt: TGTGCCAGCAGCTCCCACGGACGGGGGGCCGGAAACACCATATATTTT; cdr3_aa: CASSSHGRGAGNTIYF
clone_size: -; v_call: TRBV18; j_call: TRBJ1-1; d_call: -; cdr3_nt: TGTGCCAGCTCACAGAACCACGGTTCGAACACTGAAGCTTTCTTT; cdr3_aa: CASSQNHGSNTEAFF
clone_size: -; v_call: TRBV5-4; j_call: TRBJ2-1; d_call: -; cdr3_nt: TGTGCCAGCAGCTCCGCGACGGGGGTTGACAATGAGCAGTTCTTC; cdr3_aa: CASSSATGVDNEQFF
clone_size: few; v_call: TRBV6-5; j_call: TRBJ2-5; d_call: TRBD2; cdr3_nt: TGTGCCAGCAGTTCTCTACGACTAGCGCAAGAGACCCAGTACTTC; cdr3_aa: CASSSLRLAQETQYF
clone_size: -; v_call: TRBV15; j_call: TRBJ2-2; d_call: -; cdr3_nt: TGTGCCACCACCAGAGGCGGGTTAACCGGGGAGCTGTTTTTT; cdr3_aa: CATTRGGLTGELFF
clone_size: once; v_call: TRBV5-1; j_call: TRBJ2-1; d_call: TRBD2; cdr3_nt: TGCGCCAGCAGCTCACGGACTAGCGGGGGTAACAATGAGCAGTTCTTC; cdr3_aa: CASSSRTSGGNNEQFF
clone_size: -; v_call: TRBV28; j_call: TRBJ1-1; d_call: -; cdr3_nt: TGTGCCAGCAGTTTTCAGGTAGAAGCTTTCTTT; cdr3_aa: CASSFQVEAFF
clone_size: -; v_call: TRBV18; j_call: TRBJ1-1; d_call: -; cdr3_nt: TGTGCCAGCCGCCGGGACTCAAACACTGAAGCTTTCTTT; cdr3_aa: CASRRDSNTEAFF
clone_size: -; v_call: TRBV30; j_call: TRBJ1-6; d_call: -; cdr3_nt: TGTGCCTCCCGGGCAGGGGATTTCCTGTCACCCCTCCACTTT; cdr3_aa: CASRAGDFLSPLHF
clone_size: -; v_call: TRBV10-3; j_call: TRBJ2-3; d_call: TRBD1; cdr3_nt: TGTGCCATCAGTACCGGGACAGGGTTCGATACGCAGTATTTT; cdr3_aa: CAISTGTGFDTQYF
clone_size: -; v_call: TRBV10-2; j_call: TRBJ2-6; d_call: -; cdr3_nt: TGCGCCAGCAACCCTGCTCCACAGGGATTGGCCTCTGGGGCCAACGTCCTGACTTTC; cdr3_aa: CASNPAPQGLASGANVLTF
clone_size: -; v_call: TRBV29-1; j_call: TRBJ2-1; d_call: -; cdr3_nt: TGCAGCGCCTGTAGCGAGAACTTTGTCAATGAGCAGTTCTTC; cdr3_aa: CSACSENFVNEQFF
clone_size: once; v_call: TRBV24-1; j_call: TRBJ2-2; d_call: -; cdr3_nt: TGTGCCACCAGTGATTGGAGGGCCGCCGGGGAGCTGTTTTTT; cdr3_aa: CATSDWRAAGELFF
clone_size: -; v_call: TRBV19; j_call: TRBJ1-6; d_call: TRBD1; cdr3_nt: TGTGCCAGTAGTACCGACAGGGGAAATTCACCCCTCCACTTT; cdr3_aa: CASSTDRGNSPLHF
clone_size: -; v_call: TRBV6-5; j_call: TRBJ2-1; d_call: TRBD2; cdr3_nt: TGTGCCAGCAGGCGGACTAGCGGGCAATACAATGAGCAGTTCTTC; cdr3_aa: CASRRTSGQYNEQFF
clone_size: -; v_call: TRBV24-1; j_call: TRBJ1-5; d_call: -; cdr3_nt: TGTGCCACCAGTGATCCCAGGGGGCCCCAGCATTTT; cdr3_aa: CATSDPRGPQHF
clone_size: -; v_call: TRBV29-1; j_call: TRBJ2-3; d_call: -; cdr3_nt: TGCAGCGTTACAAGGAGCGGCACAGATACGCAGTATTTT; cdr3_aa: CSVTRSGTDTQYF
clone_size: -; v_call: TRBV27; j_call: TRBJ1-1; d_call: TRBD1; cdr3_nt: TGTGCCAGCAGTACCCCGGTCAGGGGGGTAACTGAAGCTTTCTTT; cdr3_aa: CASSTPVRGVTEAFF
clone_size: once; v_call: TRBV30; j_call: TRBJ2-2; d_call: TRBD1; cdr3_nt: TGTGCCTGGAGTGTAGTACAGGGGGTAACCGGGGAGCTGTTTTTT; cdr3_aa: CAWSVVQGVTGELFF
clone_size: -; v_call: TRBV5-1; j_call: TRBJ1-2; d_call: TRBD1; cdr3_nt: TGCGCCAGCAGCTTGGGACAGGGGGCTCCTGGCTACACCTTC; cdr3_aa: CASSLGQGAPGYTF
clone_size: once; v_call: TRBV7-2; j_call: TRBJ2-7; d_call: -; cdr3_nt: TGTGCCAGCAGCCAAAGCGGGCCTACCTACGAGCAGTACTTC; cdr3_aa: CASSQSGPTYEQYF
clone_size: once; v_call: TRBV25-1; j_call: TRBJ2-5; d_call: -; cdr3_nt: TGTGCCAGCAGTGAATTTACGGGGATTGAAGAGACCCAGTACTTC; cdr3_aa: CASSEFTGIEETQYF
clone_size: -; v_call: TRBV6-1; j_call: TRBJ2-1; d_call: TRBD2; cdr3_nt: TGTGCCAGCAGTCAAGGACTAGCGGGAGGAAGTAATGAGCAGTTCTTC; cdr3_aa: CASSQGLAGGSNEQFF
clone_size: -; v_call: TRBV10-3; j_call: TRBJ1-2; d_call: -; cdr3_nt: TGTGCCATCAGTGCCCAGGGGAATGGCTACACCTTC; cdr3_aa: CAISAQGNGYTF
clone_size: -; v_call: TRBV12-3/TRBV12-4; j_call: TRBJ2-7; d_call: -; cdr3_nt: TGTGCCAGCAGCCATGGACAAGGCTACGAGCAGTACTTC; cdr3_aa: CASSHGQGYEQYF
clone_size: -; v_call: TRBV6-5; j_call: TRBJ2-3; d_call: TRBD1; cdr3_nt: TGTGCCAGCAGTCCTGACAGGGACACAGATACGCAGTATTTT; cdr3_aa: CASSPDRDTDTQYF
clone_size: once; v_call: TRBV27; j_call: TRBJ1-1; d_call: -; cdr3_nt: TGTGCCAGCAGTCAACAGGGAAGGGCTGAAGCTTTCTTT; cdr3_aa: CASSQQGRAEAFF
clone_size: -; v_call: TRBV5-4; j_call: TRBJ1-6; d_call: TRBD1; cdr3_nt: TGTGCCAGCAGCATTGATCCGGGACAGGGAGTCTCACCCCTCCACTTT; cdr3_aa: CASSIDPGQGVSPLHF
clone_size: -; v_call: TRBV6-5; j_call: TRBJ1-5; d_call: -; cdr3_nt: TGTGCCAGCAGTTACCTCGGACAACAGCCCCAGCATTTT; cdr3_aa: CASSYLGQQPQHF